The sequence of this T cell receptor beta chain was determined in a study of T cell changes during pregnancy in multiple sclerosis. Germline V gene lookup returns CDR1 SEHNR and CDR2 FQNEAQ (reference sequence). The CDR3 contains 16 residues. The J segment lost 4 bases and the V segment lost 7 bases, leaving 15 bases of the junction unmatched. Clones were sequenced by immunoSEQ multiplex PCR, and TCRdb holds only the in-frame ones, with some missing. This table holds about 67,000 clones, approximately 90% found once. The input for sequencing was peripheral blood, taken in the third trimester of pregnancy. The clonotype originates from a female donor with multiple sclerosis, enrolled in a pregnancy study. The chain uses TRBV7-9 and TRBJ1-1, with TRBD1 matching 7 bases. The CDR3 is CASNRSPYRGTTEAFF. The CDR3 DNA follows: TGTGCCAGCAACCGAAGCCCGTACAGGGGCACCACTGAAGCTTTCTTT.